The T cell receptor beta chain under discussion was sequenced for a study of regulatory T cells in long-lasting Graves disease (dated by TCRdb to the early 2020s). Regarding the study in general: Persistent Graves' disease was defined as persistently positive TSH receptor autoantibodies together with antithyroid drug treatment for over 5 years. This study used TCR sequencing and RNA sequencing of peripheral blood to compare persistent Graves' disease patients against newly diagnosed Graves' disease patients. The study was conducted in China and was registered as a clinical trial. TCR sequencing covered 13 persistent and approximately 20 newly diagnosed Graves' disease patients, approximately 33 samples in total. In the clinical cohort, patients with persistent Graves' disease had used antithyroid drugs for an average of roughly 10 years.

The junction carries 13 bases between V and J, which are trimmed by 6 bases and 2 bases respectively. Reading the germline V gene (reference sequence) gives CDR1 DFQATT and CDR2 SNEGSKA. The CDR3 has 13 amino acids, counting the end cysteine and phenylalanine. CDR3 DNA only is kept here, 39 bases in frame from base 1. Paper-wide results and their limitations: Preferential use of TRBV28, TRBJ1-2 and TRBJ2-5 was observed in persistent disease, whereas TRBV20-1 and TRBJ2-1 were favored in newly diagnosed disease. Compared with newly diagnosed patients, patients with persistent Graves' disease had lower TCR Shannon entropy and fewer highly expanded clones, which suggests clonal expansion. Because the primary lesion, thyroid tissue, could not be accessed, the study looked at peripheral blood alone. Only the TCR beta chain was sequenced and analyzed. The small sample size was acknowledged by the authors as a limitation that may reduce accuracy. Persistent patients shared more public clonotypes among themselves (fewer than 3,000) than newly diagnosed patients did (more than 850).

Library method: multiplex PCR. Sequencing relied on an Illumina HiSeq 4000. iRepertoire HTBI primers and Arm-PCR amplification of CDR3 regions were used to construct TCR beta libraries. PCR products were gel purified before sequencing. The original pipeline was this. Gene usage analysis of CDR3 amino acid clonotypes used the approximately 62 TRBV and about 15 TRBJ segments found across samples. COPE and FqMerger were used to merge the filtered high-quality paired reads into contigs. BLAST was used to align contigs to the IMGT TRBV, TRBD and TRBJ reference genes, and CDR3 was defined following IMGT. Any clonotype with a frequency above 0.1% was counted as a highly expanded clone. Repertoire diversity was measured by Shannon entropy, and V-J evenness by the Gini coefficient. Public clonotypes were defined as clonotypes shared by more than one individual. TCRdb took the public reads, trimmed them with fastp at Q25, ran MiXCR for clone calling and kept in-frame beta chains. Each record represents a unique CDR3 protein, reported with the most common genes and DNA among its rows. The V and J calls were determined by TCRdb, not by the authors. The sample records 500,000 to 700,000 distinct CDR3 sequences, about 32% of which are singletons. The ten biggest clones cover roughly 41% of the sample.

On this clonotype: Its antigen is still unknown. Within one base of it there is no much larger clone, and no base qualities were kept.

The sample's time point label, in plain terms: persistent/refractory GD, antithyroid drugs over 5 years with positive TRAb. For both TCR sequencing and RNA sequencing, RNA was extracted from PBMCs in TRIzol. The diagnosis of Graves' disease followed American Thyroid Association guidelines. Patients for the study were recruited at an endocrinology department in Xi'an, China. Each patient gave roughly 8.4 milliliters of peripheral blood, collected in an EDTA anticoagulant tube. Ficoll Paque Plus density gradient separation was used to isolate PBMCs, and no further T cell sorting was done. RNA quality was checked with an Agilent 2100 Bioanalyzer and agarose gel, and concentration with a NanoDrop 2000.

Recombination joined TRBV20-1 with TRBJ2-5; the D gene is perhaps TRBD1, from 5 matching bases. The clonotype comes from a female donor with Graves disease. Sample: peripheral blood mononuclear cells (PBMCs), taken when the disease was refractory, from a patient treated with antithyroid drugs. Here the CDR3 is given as CSANSRVQETQYF. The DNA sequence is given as TGCAGTGCGAATAGCAGGGTACAAGAGACCCAGTACTTC.